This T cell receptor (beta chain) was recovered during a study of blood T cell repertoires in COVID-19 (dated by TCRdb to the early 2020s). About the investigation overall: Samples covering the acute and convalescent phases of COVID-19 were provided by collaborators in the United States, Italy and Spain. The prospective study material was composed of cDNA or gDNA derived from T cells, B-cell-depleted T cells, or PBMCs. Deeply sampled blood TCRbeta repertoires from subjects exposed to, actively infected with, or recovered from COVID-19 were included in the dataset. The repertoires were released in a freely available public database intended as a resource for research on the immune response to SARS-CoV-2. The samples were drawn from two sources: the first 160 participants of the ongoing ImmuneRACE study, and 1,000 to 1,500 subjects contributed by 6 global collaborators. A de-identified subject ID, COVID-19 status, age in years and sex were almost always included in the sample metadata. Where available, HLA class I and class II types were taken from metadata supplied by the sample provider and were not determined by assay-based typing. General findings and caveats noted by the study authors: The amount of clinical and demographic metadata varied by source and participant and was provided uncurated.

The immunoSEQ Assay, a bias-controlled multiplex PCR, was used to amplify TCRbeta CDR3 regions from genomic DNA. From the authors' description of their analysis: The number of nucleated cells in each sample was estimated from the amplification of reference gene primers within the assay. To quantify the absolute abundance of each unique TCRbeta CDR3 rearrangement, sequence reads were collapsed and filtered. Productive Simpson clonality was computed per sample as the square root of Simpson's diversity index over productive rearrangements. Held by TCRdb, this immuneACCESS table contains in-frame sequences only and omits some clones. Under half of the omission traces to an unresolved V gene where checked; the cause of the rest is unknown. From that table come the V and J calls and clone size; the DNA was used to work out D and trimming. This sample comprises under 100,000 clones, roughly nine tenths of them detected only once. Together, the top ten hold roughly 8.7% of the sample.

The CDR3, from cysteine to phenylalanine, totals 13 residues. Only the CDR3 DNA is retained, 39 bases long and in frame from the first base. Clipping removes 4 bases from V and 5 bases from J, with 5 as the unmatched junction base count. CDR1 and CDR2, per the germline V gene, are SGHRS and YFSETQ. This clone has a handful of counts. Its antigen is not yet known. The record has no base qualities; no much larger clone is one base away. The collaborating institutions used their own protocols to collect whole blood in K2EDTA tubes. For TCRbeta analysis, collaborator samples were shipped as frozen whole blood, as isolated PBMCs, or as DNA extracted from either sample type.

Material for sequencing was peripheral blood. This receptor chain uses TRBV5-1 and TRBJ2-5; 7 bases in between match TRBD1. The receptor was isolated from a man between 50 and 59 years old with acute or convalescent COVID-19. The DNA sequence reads TGCGCCAGCAGCATTACAGGGGAGGAGACCCAGTACTTC. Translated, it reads CASSITGEETQYF.